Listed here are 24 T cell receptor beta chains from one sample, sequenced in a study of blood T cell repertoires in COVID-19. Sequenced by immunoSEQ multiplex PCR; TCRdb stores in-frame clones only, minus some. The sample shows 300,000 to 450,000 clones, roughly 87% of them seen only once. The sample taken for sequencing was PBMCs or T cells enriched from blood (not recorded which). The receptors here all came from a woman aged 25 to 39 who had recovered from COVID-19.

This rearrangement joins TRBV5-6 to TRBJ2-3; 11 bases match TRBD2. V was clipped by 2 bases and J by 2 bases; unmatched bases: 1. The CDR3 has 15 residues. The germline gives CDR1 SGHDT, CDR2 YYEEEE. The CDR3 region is CASSFSGGVTDTQYF. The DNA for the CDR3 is TGTGCCAGCAGCTTTAGCGGGGGGGTCACAGATACGCAGTATTTT. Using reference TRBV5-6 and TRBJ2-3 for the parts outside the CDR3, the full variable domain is DAGVTQSPTHLIKTRGQQVTLRCSPKSGHDTVSWYQQALGQGPQFIFQYYEEEERQRGNFPDRFSGHQFPNYSSELNVNALLLGDSALYLCASSFSGGVTDTQYFGPGTRLTVL.

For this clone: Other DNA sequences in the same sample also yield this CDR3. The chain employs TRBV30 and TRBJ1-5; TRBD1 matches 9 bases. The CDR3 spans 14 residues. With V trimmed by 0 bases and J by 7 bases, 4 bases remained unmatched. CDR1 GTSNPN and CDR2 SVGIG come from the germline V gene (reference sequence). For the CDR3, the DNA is TGTGCCTGGAGTGTGGGGACAGGGTTCCAGCCCCAGCATTTT. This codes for CAWSVGTGFQPQHF.

The CDR3 sequence is CASSLGLAETQYF. CDR3 coding DNA: TGTGCCAGCAGCTTAGGACTAGCTGAGACCCAGTACTTC. The chain employs TRBV7-2 and TRBJ2-5; 7 bases fit TRBD2. Losses at the gene ends were 1 base for V and 5 bases for J; bases not matched to a gene: 1. The CDR3 consists of 13 residues. Germline CDR1 reads SGHTA; CDR2 reads FQGNSA.

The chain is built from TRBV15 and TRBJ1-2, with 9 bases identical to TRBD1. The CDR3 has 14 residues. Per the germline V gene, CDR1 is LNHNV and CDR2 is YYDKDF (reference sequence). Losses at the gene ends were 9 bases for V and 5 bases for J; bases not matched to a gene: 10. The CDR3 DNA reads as TGTGCCACTGGACAGGGGAGGGCCCTTTATGGCTACACCTTC. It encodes CATGQGRALYGYTF.

The DNA of the CDR3 is TGTGCCAGCTCACCACAGGGGCCCACTGAAGCTTTCTTT. Amino acid sequence: CASSPQGPTEAFF. The J gene is TRBJ1-1, the V gene TRBV18, with D possibly being TRBD1 (5 bases). Germline V CDR1 and CDR2: KGHSH, LQKENI. Trimming left V 1 base short and J 4 bases short, with 7 bases between. The CDR3 sequence is 13 residues long.

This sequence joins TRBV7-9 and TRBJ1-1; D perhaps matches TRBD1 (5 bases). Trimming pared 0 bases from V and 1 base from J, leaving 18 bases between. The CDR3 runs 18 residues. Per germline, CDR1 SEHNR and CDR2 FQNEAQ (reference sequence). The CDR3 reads CASSLARTSRVRNTEAFF. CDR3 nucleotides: TGTGCCAGCAGCTTAGCCCGGACATCCCGAGTGAGGAACACTGAAGCTTTCTTT.

The CDR3 reads CASSQGATGNTIYF. The CDR3 DNA reads as TGTGCCAGCAGCCAAGGGGCGACGGGAAACACCATATATTTT. The chain is built from TRBV3-1 (or the pseudogene TRBV3-2) and TRBJ1-3; D not certain. V shed 1 base and J shed 4 bases, with 8 bases lying between them. Germline V gene lookup returns CDR1 LGHDT and CDR2 YNNKEL (reference sequence). There are 14 residues in the CDR3.

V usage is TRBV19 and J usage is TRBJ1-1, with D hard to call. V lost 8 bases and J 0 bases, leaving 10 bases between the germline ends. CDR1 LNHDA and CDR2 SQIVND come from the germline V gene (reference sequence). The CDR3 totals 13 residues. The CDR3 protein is CASAGSLNTEAFF. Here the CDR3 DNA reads TGTGCCAGTGCCGGGAGCTTGAACACTGAAGCTTTCTTT.

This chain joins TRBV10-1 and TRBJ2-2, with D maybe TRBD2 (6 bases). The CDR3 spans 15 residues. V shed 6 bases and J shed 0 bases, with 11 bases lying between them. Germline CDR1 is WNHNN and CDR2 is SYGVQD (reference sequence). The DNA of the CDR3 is TGCGCCAGCAGCTCGGGAGATACGAACACCGGGGAGCTGTTTTTT. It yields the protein CASSSGDTNTGELFF.

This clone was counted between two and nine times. CDR3 sequence: CATLPEQGAYGYTF. As DNA, the CDR3 is TGTGCCACCCTTCCTGAACAGGGGGCTTATGGCTACACCTTC. The genes are TRBV2 and TRBJ1-2; 9 bases line up with TRBD1. This CDR3 contains 14 residues. Germline lookup yields CDR1 SNHLY and CDR2 FYNNEI. After removal of 10 bases from V and 5 bases from J, the junction contained 11 bases not matched to a gene.

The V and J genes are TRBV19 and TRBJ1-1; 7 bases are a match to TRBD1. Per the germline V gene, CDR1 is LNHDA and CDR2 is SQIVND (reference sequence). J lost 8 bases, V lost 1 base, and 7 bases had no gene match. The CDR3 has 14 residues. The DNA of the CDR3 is TGTGCCAGTAGTATAGGACAGGGTCGCATCGAAGCTTTCTTT. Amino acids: CASSIGQGRIEAFF.

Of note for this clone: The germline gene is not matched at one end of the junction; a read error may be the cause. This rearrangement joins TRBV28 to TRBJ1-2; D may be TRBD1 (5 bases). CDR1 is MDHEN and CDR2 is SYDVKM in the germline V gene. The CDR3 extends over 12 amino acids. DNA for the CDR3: TGTGCCAGCAGTTTTTTAAGGGGTCAGGGACTCTTC. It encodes CASSFLRGQGLF.

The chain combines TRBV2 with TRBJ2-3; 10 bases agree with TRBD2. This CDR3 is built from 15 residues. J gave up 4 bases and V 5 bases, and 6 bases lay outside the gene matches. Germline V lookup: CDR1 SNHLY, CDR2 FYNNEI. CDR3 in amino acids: CASSQTSGGADTQYF. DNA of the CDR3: TGTGCCAGCAGTCAAACAAGCGGGGGGGCAGATACGCAGTATTTT.

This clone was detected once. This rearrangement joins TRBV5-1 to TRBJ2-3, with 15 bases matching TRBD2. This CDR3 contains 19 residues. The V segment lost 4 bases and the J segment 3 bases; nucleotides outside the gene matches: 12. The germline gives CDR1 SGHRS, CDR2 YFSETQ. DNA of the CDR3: TGCGCCAGCAGCCCAAAAATTTGGACTAGCGGGGGGGCTACAGATACGCAGTATTTT. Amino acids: CASSPKIWTSGGATDTQYF.

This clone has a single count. The CDR3: CASSLEGDGYTF. CDR3 bases: TGTGCCAGCAGCCTCGAGGGGGATGGCTACACCTTC. The J gene is TRBJ1-2, the V gene TRBV3-1 (or the pseudogene TRBV3-2), with D maybe TRBD1 (6 bases). The ends were cut back, 4 bases at V and 6 bases at J, with 9 bases in the middle. CDR3 length: 12 residues. The germline V gene encodes CDR1 LGHDT and CDR2 YNNKEL (reference sequence).

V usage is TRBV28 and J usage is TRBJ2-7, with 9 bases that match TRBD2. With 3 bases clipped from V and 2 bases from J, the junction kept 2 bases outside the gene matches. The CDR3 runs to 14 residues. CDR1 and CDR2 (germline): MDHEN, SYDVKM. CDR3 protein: CASSFSSGAYEQYF. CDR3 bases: TGTGCCAGCAGTTTCTCTAGCGGGGCCTACGAGCAGTACTTC.

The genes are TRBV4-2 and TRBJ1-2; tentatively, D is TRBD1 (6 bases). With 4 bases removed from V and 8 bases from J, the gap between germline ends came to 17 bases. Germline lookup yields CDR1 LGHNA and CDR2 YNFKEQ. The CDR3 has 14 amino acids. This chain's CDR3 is CASSPDRRGGGYTF. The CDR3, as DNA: TGTGCCAGCAGCCCCGACAGGCGTGGGGGAGGCTACACCTTC.

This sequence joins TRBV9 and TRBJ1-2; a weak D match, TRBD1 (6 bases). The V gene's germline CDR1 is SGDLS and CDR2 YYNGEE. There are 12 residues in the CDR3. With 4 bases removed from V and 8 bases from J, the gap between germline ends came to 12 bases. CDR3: CASSSGVYGYTF. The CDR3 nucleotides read TGTGCCAGCAGCTCAGGGGTATACGGCTACACCTTC.

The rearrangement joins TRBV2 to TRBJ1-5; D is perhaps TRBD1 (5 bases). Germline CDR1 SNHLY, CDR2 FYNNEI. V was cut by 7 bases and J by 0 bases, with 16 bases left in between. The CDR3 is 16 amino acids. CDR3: CASKGQDGFSNQPQHF. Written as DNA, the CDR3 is TGTGCCAGCAAGGGGCAGGATGGGTTTAGCAATCAGCCCCAGCATTTT.

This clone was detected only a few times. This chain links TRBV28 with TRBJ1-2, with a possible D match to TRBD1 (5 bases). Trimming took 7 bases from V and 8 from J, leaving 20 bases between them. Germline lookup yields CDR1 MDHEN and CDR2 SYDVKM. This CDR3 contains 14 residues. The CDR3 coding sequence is TGTGCCAGCACCACCATGGGGCCAGCCCGAGGCTACACCTTC. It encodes CASTTMGPARGYTF.

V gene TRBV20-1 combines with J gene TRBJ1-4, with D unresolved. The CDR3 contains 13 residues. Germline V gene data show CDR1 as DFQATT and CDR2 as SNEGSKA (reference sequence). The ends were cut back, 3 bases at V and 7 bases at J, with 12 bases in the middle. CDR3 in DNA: TGCAGTGCTAGTGGGCCGGAGGTTGAAAAACTGTTTTTT. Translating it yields CSASGPEVEKLFF.

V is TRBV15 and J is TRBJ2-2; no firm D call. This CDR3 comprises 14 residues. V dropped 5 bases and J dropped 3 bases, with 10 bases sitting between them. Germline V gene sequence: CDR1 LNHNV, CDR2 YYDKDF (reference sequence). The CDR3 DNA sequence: TGTGCCACCAGCCCCCTTCCCTACACCGGGGAGCTGTTTTTT. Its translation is CATSPLPYTGELFF.

CDR3 amino acids: CASSTRTGHSYNSPLHF. The CDR3 DNA is TGTGCCAGCAGTACACGGACAGGGCACTCCTATAATTCACCCCTCCACTTT. The genes are TRBV27 and TRBJ1-6; 8 positions agree with TRBD1. CDR1 MNHEY and CDR2 SMNVEV come from the germline V gene (reference sequence). V lost 5 bases to trimming and J lost 0 bases; unmatched junction nucleotides: 6. The CDR3 extends over 17 amino acids.

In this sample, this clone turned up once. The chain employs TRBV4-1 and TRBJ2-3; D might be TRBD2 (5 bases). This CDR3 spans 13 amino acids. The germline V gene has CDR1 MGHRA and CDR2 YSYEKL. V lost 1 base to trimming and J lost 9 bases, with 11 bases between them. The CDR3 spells CASSQGAAGTQYF. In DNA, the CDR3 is TGCGCCAGCAGCCAAGGGGCGGCGGGCACGCAGTATTTT.